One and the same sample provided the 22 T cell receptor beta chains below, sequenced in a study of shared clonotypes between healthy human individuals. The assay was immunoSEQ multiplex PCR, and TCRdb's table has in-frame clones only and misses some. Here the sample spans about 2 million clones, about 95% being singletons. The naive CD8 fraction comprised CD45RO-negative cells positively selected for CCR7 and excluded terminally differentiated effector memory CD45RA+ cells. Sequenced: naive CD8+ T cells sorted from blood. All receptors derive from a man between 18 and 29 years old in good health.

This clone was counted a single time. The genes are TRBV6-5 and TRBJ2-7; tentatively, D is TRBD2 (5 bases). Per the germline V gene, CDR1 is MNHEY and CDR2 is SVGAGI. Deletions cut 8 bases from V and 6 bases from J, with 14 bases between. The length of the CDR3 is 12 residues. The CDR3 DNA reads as TGTGCCAGCTCCCCAATACTAGGCGAGCAGTACTTC. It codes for CASSPILGEQYF.

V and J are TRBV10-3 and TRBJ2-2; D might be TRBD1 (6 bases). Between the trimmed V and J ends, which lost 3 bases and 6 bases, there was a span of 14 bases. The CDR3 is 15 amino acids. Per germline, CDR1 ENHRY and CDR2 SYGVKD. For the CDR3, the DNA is TGTGCCATCAGTGACTTCGGACAGTTACCCGGGGAGCTGTTTTTT. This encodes CAISDFGQLPGELFF.

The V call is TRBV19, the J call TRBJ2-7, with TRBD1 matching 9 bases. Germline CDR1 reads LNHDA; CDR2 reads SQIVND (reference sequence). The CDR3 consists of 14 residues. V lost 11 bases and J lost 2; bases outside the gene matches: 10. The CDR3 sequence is CAGKSGTGPYEQYF. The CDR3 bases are TGTGCCGGGAAATCCGGGACAGGGCCCTACGAGCAGTACTTC.

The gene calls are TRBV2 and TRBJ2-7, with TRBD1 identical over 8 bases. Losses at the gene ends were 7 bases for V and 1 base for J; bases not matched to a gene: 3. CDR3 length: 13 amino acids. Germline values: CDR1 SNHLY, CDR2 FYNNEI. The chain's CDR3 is CASTRDRSYEQYF. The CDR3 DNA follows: TGTGCCAGCACCAGGGACAGGTCCTACGAGCAGTACTTC.

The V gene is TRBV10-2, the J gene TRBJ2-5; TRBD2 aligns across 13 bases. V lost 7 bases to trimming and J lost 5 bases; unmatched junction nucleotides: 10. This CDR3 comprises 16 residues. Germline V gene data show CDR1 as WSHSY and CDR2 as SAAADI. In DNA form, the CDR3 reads TGCGCCAGCAAGACTAGCGGGAGGATCCTTGGGGAGACCCAGTACTTC. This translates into CASKTSGRILGETQYF.

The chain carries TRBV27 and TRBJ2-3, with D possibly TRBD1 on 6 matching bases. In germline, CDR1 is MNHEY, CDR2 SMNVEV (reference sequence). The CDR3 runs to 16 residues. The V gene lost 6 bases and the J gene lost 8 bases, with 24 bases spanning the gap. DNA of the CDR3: TGTGCCAGCAGCTTCGGGGCAGGGGATTGGGGCAGTACGCAGTATTTT. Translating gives CASSFGAGDWGSTQYF.

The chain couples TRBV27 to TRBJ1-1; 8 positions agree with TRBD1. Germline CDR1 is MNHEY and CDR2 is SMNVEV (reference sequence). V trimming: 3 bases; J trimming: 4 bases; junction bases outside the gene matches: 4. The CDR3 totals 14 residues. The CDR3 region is CASSFLQGATEAFF. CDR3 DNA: TGTGCCAGCAGTTTCCTCCAGGGGGCCACTGAAGCTTTCTTT.

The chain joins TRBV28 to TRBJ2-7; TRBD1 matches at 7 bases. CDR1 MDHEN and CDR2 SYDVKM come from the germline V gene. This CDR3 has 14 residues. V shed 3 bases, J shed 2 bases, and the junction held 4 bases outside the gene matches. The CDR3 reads CASSFTGDAYEQYF. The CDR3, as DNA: TGTGCCAGCAGTTTTACAGGGGACGCCTACGAGCAGTACTTC.

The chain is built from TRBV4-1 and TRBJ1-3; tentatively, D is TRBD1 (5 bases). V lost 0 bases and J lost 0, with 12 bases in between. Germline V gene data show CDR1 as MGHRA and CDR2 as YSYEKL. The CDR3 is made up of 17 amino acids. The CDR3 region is CASSQELPGSSGNTIYF. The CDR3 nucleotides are TGCGCCAGCAGCCAAGAGTTACCAGGGAGCTCTGGAAACACCATATATTTT.

The CDR3 DNA follows: TGCGCCAGCAGCCAAGCGGGCGGCGGGGATGATTACAATGAGCAGTTCTTC. Translating gives CASSQAGGGDDYNEQFF. The rearrangement links TRBV4-1 to TRBJ2-1; perhaps TRBD2 as D (6 bases). Trimming pared 1 base from V and 4 bases from J, leaving 17 bases between. The germline gives CDR1 MGHRA, CDR2 YSYEKL. The CDR3 totals 17 residues.

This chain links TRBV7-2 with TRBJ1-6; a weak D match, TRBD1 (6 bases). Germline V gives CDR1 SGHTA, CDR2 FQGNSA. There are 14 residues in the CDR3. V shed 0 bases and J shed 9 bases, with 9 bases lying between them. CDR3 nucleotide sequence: TGTGCCAGCAGCTTAGCGGTGACAGGTTCACCCCTCCACTTT. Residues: CASSLAVTGSPLHF.

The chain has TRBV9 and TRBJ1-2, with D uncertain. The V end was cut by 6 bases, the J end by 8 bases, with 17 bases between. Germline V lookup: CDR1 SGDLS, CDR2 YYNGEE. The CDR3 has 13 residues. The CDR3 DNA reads TGTGCCAGCACTGCAGGAGCTCCGGGGGGCTACACCTTC. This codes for CASTAGAPGGYTF.

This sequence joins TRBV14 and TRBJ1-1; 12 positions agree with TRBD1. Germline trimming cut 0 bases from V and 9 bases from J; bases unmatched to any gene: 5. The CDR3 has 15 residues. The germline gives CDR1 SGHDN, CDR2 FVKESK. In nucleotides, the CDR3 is TGTGCCAGCAGCCAAGAGGGACAGGGGGCCTTGAAAGCTTTCTTT. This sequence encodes CASSQEGQGALKAFF. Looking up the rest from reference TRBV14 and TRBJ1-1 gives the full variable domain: EAGVTQFPSHSVIEKGQTVTLRCDPISGHDNLYWYRRVMGKEIKFLLHFVKESKQDESGMPNNRFLAERTGGTYSTLKVQPAELEDSGVYFCASSQEGQGALKAFFGQGTRLTVV.

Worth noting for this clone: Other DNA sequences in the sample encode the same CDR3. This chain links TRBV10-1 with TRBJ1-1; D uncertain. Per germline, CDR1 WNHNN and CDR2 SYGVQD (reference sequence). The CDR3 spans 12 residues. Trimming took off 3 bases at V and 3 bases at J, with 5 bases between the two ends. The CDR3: CASSDPDTEAFF. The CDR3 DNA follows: TGCGCCAGCAGTGATCCCGACACTGAAGCTTTCTTT.

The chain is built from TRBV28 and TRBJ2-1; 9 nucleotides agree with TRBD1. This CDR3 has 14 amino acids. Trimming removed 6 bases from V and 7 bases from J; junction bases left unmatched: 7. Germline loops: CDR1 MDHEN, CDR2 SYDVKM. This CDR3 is CASSRTGDGNEQFF. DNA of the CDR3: TGTGCCAGCAGCCGGACAGGGGATGGGAATGAGCAGTTCTTC.

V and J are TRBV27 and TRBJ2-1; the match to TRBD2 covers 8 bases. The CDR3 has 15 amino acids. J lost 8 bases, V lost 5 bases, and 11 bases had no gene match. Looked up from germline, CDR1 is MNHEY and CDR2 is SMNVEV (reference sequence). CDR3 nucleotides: TGTGCCAGCAGTCTGGCCCGGGAGGGTAGCGATGAGCAGTTCTTC. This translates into CASSLAREGSDEQFF.

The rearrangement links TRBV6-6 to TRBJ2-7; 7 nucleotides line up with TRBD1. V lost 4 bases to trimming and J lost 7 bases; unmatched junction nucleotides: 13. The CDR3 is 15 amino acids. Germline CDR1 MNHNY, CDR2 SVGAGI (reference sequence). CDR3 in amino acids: CASSFLRTGFGEQYF. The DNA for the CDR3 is TGTGCCAGCAGTTTTCTCCGGACAGGTTTTGGGGAGCAGTACTTC.

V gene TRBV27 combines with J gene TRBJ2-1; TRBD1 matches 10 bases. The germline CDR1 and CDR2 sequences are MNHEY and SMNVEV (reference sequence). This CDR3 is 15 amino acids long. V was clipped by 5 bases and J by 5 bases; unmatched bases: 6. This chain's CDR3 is CASSIPGQGHNEQFF. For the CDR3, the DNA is TGTGCCAGCAGTATCCCGGGACAGGGGCACAATGAGCAGTTCTTC.

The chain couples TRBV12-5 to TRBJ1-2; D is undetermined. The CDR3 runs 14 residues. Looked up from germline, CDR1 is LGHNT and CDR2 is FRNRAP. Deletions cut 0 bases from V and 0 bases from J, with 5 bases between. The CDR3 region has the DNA TGTGCTAGTGGTTTGGTGCGGTCTAACTATGGCTACACCTTC. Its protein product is CASGLVRSNYGYTF.

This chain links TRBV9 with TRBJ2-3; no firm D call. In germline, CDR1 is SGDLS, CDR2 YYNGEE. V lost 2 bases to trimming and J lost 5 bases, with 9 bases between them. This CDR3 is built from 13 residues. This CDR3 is CASSVGVIDTQYF. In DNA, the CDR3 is TGTGCCAGCAGCGTCGGCGTTATAGATACGCAGTATTTT.

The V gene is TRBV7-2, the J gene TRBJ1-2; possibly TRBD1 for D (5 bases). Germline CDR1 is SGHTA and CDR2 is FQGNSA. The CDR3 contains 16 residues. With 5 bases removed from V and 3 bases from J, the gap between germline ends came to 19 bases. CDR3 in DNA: TGTGCCAGCAGCCCCCTGGGGGAGGGGCGGTACTATGGCTACACCTTC. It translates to CASSPLGEGRYYGYTF.

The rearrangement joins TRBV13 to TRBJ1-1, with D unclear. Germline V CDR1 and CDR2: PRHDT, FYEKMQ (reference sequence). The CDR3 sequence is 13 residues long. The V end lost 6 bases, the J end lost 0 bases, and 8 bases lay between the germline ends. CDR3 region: CASSSGVNTEAFF. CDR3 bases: TGTGCCAGCAGTTCCGGTGTGAACACTGAAGCTTTCTTT.